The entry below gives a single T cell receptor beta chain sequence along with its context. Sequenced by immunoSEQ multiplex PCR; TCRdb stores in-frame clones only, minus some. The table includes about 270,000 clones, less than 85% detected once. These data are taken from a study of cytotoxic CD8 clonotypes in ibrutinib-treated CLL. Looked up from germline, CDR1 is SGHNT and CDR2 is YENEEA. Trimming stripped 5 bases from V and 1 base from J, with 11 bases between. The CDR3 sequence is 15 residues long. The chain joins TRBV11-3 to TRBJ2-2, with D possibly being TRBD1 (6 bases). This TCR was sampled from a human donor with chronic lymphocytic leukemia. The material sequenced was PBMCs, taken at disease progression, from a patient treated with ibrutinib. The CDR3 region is CASSAGQRNTGELFF. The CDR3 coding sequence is TGTGCCAGCAGCGCCGGACAGAGGAACACCGGGGAGCTGTTTTTT. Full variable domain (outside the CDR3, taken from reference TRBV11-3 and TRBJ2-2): EAGVVQSPRYKIIEKKQPVAFWCNPISGHNTLYWYLQNLGQGPELLIRYENEEAVDDSQLPKDRFSAERLKGVDSTLKIQPAELGDSAVYLCASSAGQRNTGELFFGEGSRLTVL.